Included here is one TCR beta chain sequence, with context. Its specificity is unknown. These data are taken from a study of neoadjuvant anti-PD-1 for oral cavity cancer. Background on the study: Nivolumab at 3 mg/kg was mostly given biweekly, three to four doses, pre-surgery. Around day 43, patients without progression received a fourth nivolumab dose before surgery.

These oral cavity squamous cell carcinomas were HPV-negative and locally advanced. Data came from immunoSEQ multiplex PCR; TCRdb stores just in-frame clones and leaves some out. The table has approximately 7,800 clones, 50% to 75% seen once. CDR1 and CDR2 from the germline V gene are SQVTM and ANQGSEA. With 6 bases removed from V and 5 bases from J, the gap between germline ends came to 13 bases. This CDR3 region has 12 residues. Study outcomes and limitations: Only a few patients per response group were TCR-analyzed; validation needed.

Sample: tumor tissue, taken before nivolumab (anti-PD-1) treatment. The genes are TRBV29-1 and TRBJ2-5; a weak D match, TRBD2 (7 bases). This TCR derives from a person aged 40 to 85 with oral cavity squamous cell carcinoma. Here the CDR3 reads CSVNREGETQYF. DNA for the CDR3: TGCAGCGTAAACAGGGAGGGGGAGACCCAGTACTTC.